This is a list of T cell receptor beta chains from one sample in a study of blood T cell repertoires in COVID-19. Repertoires were generated with immunoSEQ multiplex PCR, while TCRdb's copy carries only in-frame clones and drops some. Of more than 250,000 clones in the sample, approximately 89% are singletons; the top ten hold about 5.7%. The sample taken for sequencing was PBMCs or T cells enriched from blood (not recorded which). Every receptor here comes from a woman in her thirties who had recovered from COVID-19. The CDR3 runs from the conserved cysteine through the conserved F or W. D genes are given only for firm matches. A row's size may be missing; if present it is once, few, many or a size class.

d_call	j_call	clone_size	v_call	cdr3_nt	cdr3_aa
.	TRBJ1-2	.	TRBV3-1/TRBV3-2	TGTGCCAGCAGCCCCCTGGAGCAACAATCAGGCTACACCTTC	CASSPLEQQSGYTF
TRBD1	TRBJ1-2	once	TRBV28	TGTGCCAGCAGTTTGATCAGGATAACCGGGACAGGTTATGGCTACACCTTC	CASSLIRITGTGYGYTF
TRBD2	TRBJ2-1	.	TRBV30	TGTGCCTGGAGCGGGGGGGCGACACTTTTTCAGGATGAGCAGTTCTTC	CAWSGGATLFQDEQFF
TRBD1	TRBJ2-6	.	TRBV5-4	TGTGCCAGCAGCTTAGGGGGCGGATCCTCTGGGGCCAACGTCCTGACTTTC	CASSLGGGSSGANVLTF
TRBD1	TRBJ1-2	.	TRBV2	TGTGCCAGCAGGCTGGGACAGGGCTATGGCTACACCTTC	CASRLGQGYGYTF
TRBD1	TRBJ1-4	.	TRBV6-5	TGTGCCAGCAGTTACGGGACAGCGAGGAATGAAAAACTGTTTTTT	CASSYGTARNEKLFF
.	TRBJ1-1	.	TRBV19	TGTGCCAGTAGAGAAAACAGGCTGGATGAAGCTTTCTTT	CASRENRLDEAFF
.	TRBJ1-6	.	TRBV28	TGTGCCAGCAGTCTTCACAACGCGGGGGGAGACACCCTCCACTTT	CASSLHNAGGDTLHF
TRBD2	TRBJ2-4	.	TRBV4-1	TGCGCCAGCAGCCAAGGGTACCTAGCGGGGGTGGCCAAAAACATTCAGTACTTC	CASSQGYLAGVAKNIQYF
.	TRBJ1-1	.	TRBV10-1	TGCGCCAGCAGTGAGTCGCAGGGGCGTGGGAACACTGAAGCTTTCTTT	CASSESQGRGNTEAFF
.	TRBJ1-1	.	TRBV18	TGTGCCAGCTCACAACAACCCGACACGAACACTGAAGCTTTCTTT	CASSQQPDTNTEAFF
.	TRBJ2-7	.	TRBV2	TGTGCCAGCACCCAAGGGGTTTTCTCCTACGAGCAGTACTTC	CASTQGVFSYEQYF
.	TRBJ1-2	.	TRBV20-1	TGCAGTGCTAGTAACAACAACTATGGCTACACCTTC	CSASNNNYGYTF
.	TRBJ2-5	.	TRBV10-3	TGTGCCATCAGTGAGAAAGGCGCGGTCGGTGGCCGTGGAGAGACCCAGTACTTC	CAISEKGAVGGRGETQYF
TRBD1	TRBJ1-1	once	TRBV18	TGTGCCAGCTCACGGGACAGAATCATGAACACTGAAGCTTTCTTT	CASSRDRIMNTEAFF
.	TRBJ1-5	.	TRBV19	TGTGCCAGTAGTATCCCCCCTTTTAGGGGAAAAAGCAATCAGCCCCAGCATTTT	CASSIPPFRGKSNQPQHF
.	TRBJ2-7	once	TRBV5-1	TGCGCCAGCAGCTTAACGGGCAGGGCTCCCTACGAGCAGTACTTC	CASSLTGRAPYEQYF
.	TRBJ2-1	once	TRBV5-8	TGTGCCAGCAGCTTGGAGGCTAGCGTACCATTTGGGCAGTTCTTC	CASSLEASVPFGQFF
.	TRBJ1-1	few	TRBV10-2	TGCGCCAGCAGTAGTACAGTCATGAACACTGAAGCTTTCTTT	CASSSTVMNTEAFF
TRBD2	TRBJ2-5	once	TRBV5-6	TGTGCCAGCAGCAGACTAGCGCCCCGAGGGGAGACCCAGTACTTC	CASSRLAPRGETQYF
.	TRBJ1-5	once	TRBV12-5	TGTGCTAGTGGTTTAGGAGCCTTTAATCAGCCCCAGCATTTT	CASGLGAFNQPQHF
.	TRBJ1-1	few	TRBV5-1	TGCGCCAGCACCAGGGTGGGGAACACTGAAGCTTTCTTT	CASTRVGNTEAFF
TRBD1	TRBJ1-6	.	TRBV5-6	TGTGCCAGCAGCCCGGACAGGGGGCTGAATTCACCCCTCCACTTT	CASSPDRGLNSPLHF
.	TRBJ2-3	once	TRBV7-3	TGTGCCAGCAGCTTACCCTACAGTTACACAGATACGCAGTATTTT	CASSLPYSYTDTQYF
.	TRBJ1-2	.	TRBV10-3	TGTGCCATCAGTGGGATATCCGCGGGCAGGGGAGCTTTCTATGGCTACACCTTC	CAISGISAGRGAFYGYTF
TRBD1	TRBJ1-6	.	TRBV19	TGTGCCAGTACCTTGACAGGGTCTTCACCCCTCCACTTT	CASTLTGSSPLHF
TRBD1	TRBJ1-1	.	TRBV15	TGTGCCACCAGCAGAGGGGGCGACAGGGACCATTACACTGAAGCTTTCTTT	CATSRGGDRDHYTEAFF
.	TRBJ1-2	.	TRBV3-1/TRBV3-2	TGTGCCAGCAGCCATAAGGGGTACACGAATGGCTACACCTTC	CASSHKGYTNGYTF
TRBD2	TRBJ2-7	.	TRBV25-1	TGTGCCAGCAGTGAAGTGGGAGGGCCGTTTGGGAACGAGCAGTACTTC	CASSEVGGPFGNEQYF